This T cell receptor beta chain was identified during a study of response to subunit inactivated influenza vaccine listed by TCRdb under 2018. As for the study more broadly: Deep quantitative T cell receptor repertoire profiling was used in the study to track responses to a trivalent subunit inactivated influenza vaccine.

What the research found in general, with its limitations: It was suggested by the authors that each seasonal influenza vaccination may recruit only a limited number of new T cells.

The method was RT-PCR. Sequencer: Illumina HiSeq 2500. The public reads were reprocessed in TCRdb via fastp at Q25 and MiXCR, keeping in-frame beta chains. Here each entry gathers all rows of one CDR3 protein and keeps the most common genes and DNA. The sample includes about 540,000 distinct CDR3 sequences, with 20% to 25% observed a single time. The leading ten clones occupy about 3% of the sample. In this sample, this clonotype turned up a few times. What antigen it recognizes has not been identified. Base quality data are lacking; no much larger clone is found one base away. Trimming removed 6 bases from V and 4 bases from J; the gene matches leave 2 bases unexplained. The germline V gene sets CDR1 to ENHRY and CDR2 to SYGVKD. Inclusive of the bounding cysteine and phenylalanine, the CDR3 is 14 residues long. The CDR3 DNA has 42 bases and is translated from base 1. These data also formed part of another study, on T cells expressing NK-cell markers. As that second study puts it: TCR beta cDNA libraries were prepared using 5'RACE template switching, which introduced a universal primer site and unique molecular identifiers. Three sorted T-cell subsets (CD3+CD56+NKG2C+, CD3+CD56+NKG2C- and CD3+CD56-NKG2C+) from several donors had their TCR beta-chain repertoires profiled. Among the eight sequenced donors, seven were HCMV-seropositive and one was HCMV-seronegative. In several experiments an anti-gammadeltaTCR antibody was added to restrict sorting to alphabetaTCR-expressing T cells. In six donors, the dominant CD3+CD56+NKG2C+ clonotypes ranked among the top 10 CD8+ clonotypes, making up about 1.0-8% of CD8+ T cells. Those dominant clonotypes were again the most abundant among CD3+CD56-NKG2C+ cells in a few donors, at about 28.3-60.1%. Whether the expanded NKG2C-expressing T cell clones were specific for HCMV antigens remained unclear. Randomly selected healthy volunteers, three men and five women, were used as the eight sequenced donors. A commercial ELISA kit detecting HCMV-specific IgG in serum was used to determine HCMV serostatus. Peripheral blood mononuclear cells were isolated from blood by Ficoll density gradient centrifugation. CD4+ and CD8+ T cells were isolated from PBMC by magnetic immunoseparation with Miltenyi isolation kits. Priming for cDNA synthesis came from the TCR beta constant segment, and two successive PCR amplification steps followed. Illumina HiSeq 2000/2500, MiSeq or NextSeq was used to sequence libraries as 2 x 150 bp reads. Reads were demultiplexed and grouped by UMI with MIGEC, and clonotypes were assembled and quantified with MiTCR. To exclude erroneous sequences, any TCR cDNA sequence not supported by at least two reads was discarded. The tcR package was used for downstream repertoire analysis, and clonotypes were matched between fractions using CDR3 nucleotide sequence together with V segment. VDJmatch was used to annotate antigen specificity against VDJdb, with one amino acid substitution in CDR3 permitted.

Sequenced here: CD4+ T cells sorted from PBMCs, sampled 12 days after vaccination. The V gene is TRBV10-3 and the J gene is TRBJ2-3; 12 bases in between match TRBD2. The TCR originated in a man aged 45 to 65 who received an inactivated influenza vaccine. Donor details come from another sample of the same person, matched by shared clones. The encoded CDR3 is CAIRTSGGPDTQYF. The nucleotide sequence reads TGTGCCATCAGGACTAGCGGGGGTCCAGATACGCAGTATTTT.